The 18 T cell receptor beta chains below were found in one sample sequenced in a study of post-analysis software for immune sequencing data. Their antigens are not known. General study results and limits: In patients, TRBV5-6, TRBV5-1 and TRBV20-1 belonged to five TRBV segments found more frequently than in controls.

Tagging with unique molecular identifiers was a feature of the TCR beta cDNA libraries. TCRdb itself ran the PCR reads through MiXCR, one entry per CDR3 protein. Here the sample spans over 150,000 distinct CDR3 sequences, 25% to 35% being singletons. Sequenced: blood. The receptors were gathered from a girl aged 5-17 years with multiple sclerosis.

The genes are TRBV29-1 and TRBJ2-5; the D gene could be TRBD1 or TRBD2 (7 bases each). The end of the DNA is better explained by TRBJ2-7, so the J call may be wrong. CDR1 SQVTM and CDR2 ANQGSEA come from the germline V gene. The CDR3 totals 14 residues. CDR3 sequence (DNA): TGCAGCGCCCAGGGGGGGGACACTGGCTACGAGCAGTACTTC. This translates into CSAQGGDTGYEQYF.

This clonotype was seen repeatedly, ten times or more. This sequence joins TRBV10-2 and TRBJ2-5; 8 nucleotides match TRBD2. With 3 bases clipped from V and 5 bases from J, the junction kept 11 bases outside the gene matches. Germline V gene data show CDR1 as WSHSY and CDR2 as SAAADI. CDR3 size: 16 residues. CDR3 nucleotide sequence: TGCGCCAGCAGTGAAGGGGGTAGCGGGATCGGGGAGACCCAGTACTTC. The encoded protein is CASSEGGSGIGETQYF.

This clonotype was seen repeatedly, ten times or more. V gene TRBV6-5 combines with J gene TRBJ2-3; D remains unclear. This CDR3 spans 14 amino acids. Deletions cut 2 bases from V and 6 bases from J, with 12 bases between. Germline lookup yields CDR1 MNHEY and CDR2 SVGAGI. The CDR3: CASSYTPLGDTQYF. The CDR3 DNA reads as TGTGCCAGCAGTTACACCCCCTTGGGCGATACGCAGTATTTT.

The CDR3 here is CASSRIDRVNTEAFF. CDR3 bases: TGTGCCAGCAGCCGGATCGACAGGGTAAACACTGAAGCTTTCTTT. This chain joins TRBV3-1 and TRBJ1-1; 7 bases match TRBD1. The CDR3 is 15 amino acids. V lost 4 bases, J lost 2 bases, and 7 bases stayed unmatched. Germline V gene lookup returns CDR1 LGHDT and CDR2 YNNKEL (reference sequence).

There are a few counts of this clonotype. This may stem from a read error, because a much larger clone lies one nucleotide away. CDR3 residues: CASSLPTGGDEQYF. As DNA, the CDR3 is TGTGCCAGCAGTCTCCCGACAGGGGGAGACGAGCAGTACTTC. The chain is built from TRBV28 and TRBJ2-7, with 9 bases fitting TRBD1. CDR3 length: 14 residues. CDR1 is MDHEN, CDR2 SYDVKM, per germline. J lost 5 bases, V lost 5 bases, and 7 bases had no gene match.

The chain has TRBV29-1 and TRBJ2-1; D uncertain. The CDR3 is 14 residues long. Germline lookup yields CDR1 SQVTM and CDR2 ANQGSEA. With 3 bases removed from V and 0 bases from J, the gap between germline ends came to 9 bases. CDR3 DNA sequence: TGCAGCGTTGACTCTCCCAGCTCCTACAATGAGCAGTTCTTC. Protein sequence: CSVDSPSSYNEQFF.

A remark on this clonotype: The junction and the germline gene differ at one end; a read error may be behind it. The chain employs TRBV7-8 and TRBJ2-5; 8 bases align to TRBD1. The CDR3 is 16 residues long. Germline assignment: CDR1 SGHVS and CDR2 FQNEAQ. CDR3 residues: CTSSLQRDRPGKTQYF. The CDR3 bases are TGTACCAGCAGCCTACAACGGGACAGGCCGGGGAAGACCCAGTACTTC.

This clonotype has a handful of counts. This chain joins TRBV28 and TRBJ1-5; 7 bases are a match to TRBD1. The germline V gene has CDR1 MDHEN and CDR2 SYDVKM. V shed 2 bases and J 0 bases; nucleotides not matched to a gene: 4. The CDR3 contains 16 residues. The CDR3 nucleotides are TGTGCCAGCAGTTTAACAGGGGCCTATAGCAATCAGCCCCAGCATTTT. This codes for CASSLTGAYSNQPQHF.

In its sample, this clonotype was seen a few times. The rearrangement links TRBV13 to TRBJ1-2; 8 bases line up with TRBD1. The CDR3 consists of 15 residues. The germline gives CDR1 PRHDT, CDR2 FYEKMQ (reference sequence). V gave up 3 bases and J gave up 5 bases; unmatched junction bases: 8. The CDR3 reads CASSFTDRAAYGYTF. The DNA of the CDR3 is TGTGCCAGCAGCTTCACGGACAGGGCGGCTTATGGCTACACCTTC. Drawing the rest from reference TRBV13 and TRBJ1-2, the complete variable domain is AAGVIQSPRHLIKEKRETATLKCYPIPRHDTVYWYQQGPGQDPQFLISFYEKMQSDKGSIPDRFSAQQFSDYHSELNMSSLELGDSALYFCASSFTDRAAYGYTFGSGTRLTVV.

The CDR3 here is CAISPTPLGLAGRSYNEQFF. The CDR3 nucleotides are TGTGCCATCAGCCCGACCCCGTTGGGACTAGCGGGTCGCTCCTACAATGAGCAGTTCTTC. The V call is TRBV10-3, the J call TRBJ2-1, with 12 bases that match TRBD2. Germline V CDR1 and CDR2: ENHRY, SYGVKD. The CDR3 runs to 20 residues. Trimming cost V 6 bases and J 0 bases; bases outside gene matches: 15.

The rearrangement links TRBV6-2 or TRBV6-3 to TRBJ2-7, with 7 bases matching TRBD1. The CDR3 has 17 amino acids. V lost 6 bases to trimming and J lost 7 bases; unmatched junction nucleotides: 21. Germline-derived CDR1 and CDR2 are MNHEY and SVGEGT. The CDR3 bases are TGTGCCAGCAGCCCCGGGACAGCGGACCCACACTACAATGAGCAGTACTTC. It encodes CASSPGTADPHYNEQYF.

In this sample, this clonotype turned up many times. The chain has TRBV5-1 and TRBJ2-5; tentative D call: TRBD1 (6 bases). The CDR3 has 18 amino acids. Germline values: CDR1 SGHRS, CDR2 YFSETQ. Trimming took 0 bases from V and 5 from J, leaving 23 bases between them. DNA of the CDR3: TGCGCCAGCAGCTTGGATCCAGGGGTGGGTCTAACGGTGGAGACCCAGTACTTC. Translation: CASSLDPGVGLTVETQYF.

This clonotype was detected many times. V gene TRBV27 combines with J gene TRBJ2-1; 8 bases agree with TRBD2. The CDR3 runs to 15 residues. Germline CDR1 is MNHEY and CDR2 is SMNVEV (reference sequence). With V trimmed by 5 bases and J by 3 bases, 6 bases remained unmatched. The CDR3 loop is CASSPSGYNYNEQFF. In DNA, the CDR3 is TGTGCCAGCAGTCCTAGCGGGTATAACTACAATGAGCAGTTCTTC.

This chain links TRBV20-1 with TRBJ1-1; 8 bases align to TRBD1. The ends lost 3 bases at V and 0 bases at J; junction bases unmatched: 3. CDR1 is DFQATT, CDR2 SNEGSKA, per germline (reference sequence). This CDR3 comprises 14 residues. The CDR3 nucleotides read TGCAGTGCTAGTCGACAGGGGTTGAACACTGAAGCTTTCTTT. This gives the protein CSASRQGLNTEAFF.

This clonotype came up a few times. The chain carries TRBV6-2 or TRBV6-3 and TRBJ1-1; D is unclear. Trimming left V 5 bases short and J 7 bases short, with 14 bases between. The CDR3 totals 13 residues. Per germline, CDR1 MNHEY and CDR2 SVGEGT. The CDR3 sequence: CASSQRMGREAFF. In DNA, the CDR3 is TGTGCCAGCAGTCAACGTATGGGCCGTGAAGCTTTCTTT.

This clonotype was seen at least ten times. V gene TRBV25-1 combines with J gene TRBJ2-7; 11 positions match TRBD1. The length of the CDR3 is 14 residues. The trim removed 1 base at V and 7 bases at J, leaving 3 bases unmatched. Germline V gene lookup returns CDR1 MGHDK and CDR2 SYGVNS. The CDR3 loop reads CASSELGQGEEQYF. Written as DNA, the CDR3 is TGTGCCAGCAGTGAATTGGGACAGGGGGAAGAGCAGTACTTC.

This chain joins TRBV28 and TRBJ2-7; TRBD2 agrees at 7 bases. The CDR3 has 15 amino acids. J lost 3 bases, V lost 8 bases, and 13 bases had no gene match. The germline CDR1 and CDR2 sequences are MDHEN and SYDVKM. CDR3 residues: CASPPEAGADYEQYF. The CDR3 DNA reads TGTGCCAGCCCTCCCGAGGCGGGAGCCGACTACGAGCAGTACTTC.

This clonotype was counted many times. The chain couples TRBV5-1 to TRBJ2-5, with TRBD2 as a possible D gene (6 bases). The V end was cut by 2 bases, the J end by 5 bases, with 22 bases between. Germline CDR1 reads SGHRS; CDR2 reads YFSETQ. The CDR3 loop spans 17 amino acids. Here the CDR3 DNA reads TGCGCCAGCAGCTTATGGCGGGAAATTGGGCGGTTGGAGACCCAGTACTTC. It is translated as CASSLWREIGRLETQYF.